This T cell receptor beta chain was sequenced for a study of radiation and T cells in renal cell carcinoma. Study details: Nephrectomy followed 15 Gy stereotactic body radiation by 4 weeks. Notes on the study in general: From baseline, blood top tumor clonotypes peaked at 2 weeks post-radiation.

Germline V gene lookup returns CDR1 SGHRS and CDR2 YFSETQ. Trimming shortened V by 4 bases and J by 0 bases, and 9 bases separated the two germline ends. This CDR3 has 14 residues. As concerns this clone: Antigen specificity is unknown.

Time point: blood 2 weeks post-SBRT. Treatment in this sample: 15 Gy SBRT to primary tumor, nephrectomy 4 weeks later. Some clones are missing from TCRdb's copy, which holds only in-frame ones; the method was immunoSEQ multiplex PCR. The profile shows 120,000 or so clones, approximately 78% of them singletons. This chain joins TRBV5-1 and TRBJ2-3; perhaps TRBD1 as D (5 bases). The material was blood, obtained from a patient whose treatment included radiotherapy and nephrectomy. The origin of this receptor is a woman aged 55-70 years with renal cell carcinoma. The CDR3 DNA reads TGCGCCAGCAGCCATCGACAGAGCACAGATACGCAGTATTTT. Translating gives CASSHRQSTDTQYF.